The clone carrying this T cell receptor (beta chain) came up once. Its matching antigen is unknown. The PCR made use of 60 Vbeta and 13 Jbeta primers. Measured with immunoSEQ multiplex PCR; TCRdb has only the in-frame clones, and not every one. Of around 150,000 clones in the sample, roughly 81% were seen once. The sample originates from a study of cytomegalovirus exposure and HLA in healthy donors. Looking at the study overall: Sequencing of approximately 190 million T cells in an earlier analysis found 95 million to 120 million unique TCR beta sequences.

Study conclusions and caveats: In an earlier analysis, most TCR beta V segments were productive about 90% or about 30% of the time.

The V end was cut by 4 bases, the J end by 7 bases, with 10 bases between. Germline values: CDR1 MGHRA, CDR2 YSYEKL. This CDR3 contains 13 residues. The clonotype comes from a man in his late teens or twenties in good health and CMV-seropositive. The material sequenced was PBMCs. The J gene is TRBJ1-4, the V gene TRBV4-1, with D unclear. The CDR3: CASSLIGSEKLFF. The CDR3 region has the DNA TGCGCCAGCAGCCTCATAGGGAGTGAAAAACTGTTTTTT.